This T cell receptor (beta chain) was captured in a study of cytomegalovirus exposure and HLA in healthy donors. With 60 Vbeta and 13 Jbeta primers, the PCR was carried out. Assay: immunoSEQ multiplex PCR; the TCRdb copy retains only in-frame clones and omits some. The sample yields about 100,000 clones, under 80% seen once. Findings of the study overall: In the analysis, some V segments, TRBV6-2 and TRBV6-3 included, were excluded as indistinguishable. In vitro work confirmed that a few CMV-associated chains recognize CMV antigens. Productive status was seen about 90% or about 30% of the time for most TCR beta V segments in an earlier analysis.

Trimming cost V 4 bases and J 3 bases; bases outside gene matches: 8. This CDR3 contains 16 residues. CDR1 and CDR2 from the germline V gene are SGDLS and YYNGEE. A note on this clone: Its antigen is undetermined.

The sequencing input was PBMCs. This chain links TRBV9 with TRBJ2-3; 10 nucleotides align to TRBD2. The receptor was isolated from a man between 45 and 60 years old in good health and CMV-seropositive. CDR3 in DNA: TGTGCCAGCAGCCCCCGAAGCGGGGGGGATACAGATACGCAGTATTTT. This sequence encodes CASSPRSGGDTDTQYF.